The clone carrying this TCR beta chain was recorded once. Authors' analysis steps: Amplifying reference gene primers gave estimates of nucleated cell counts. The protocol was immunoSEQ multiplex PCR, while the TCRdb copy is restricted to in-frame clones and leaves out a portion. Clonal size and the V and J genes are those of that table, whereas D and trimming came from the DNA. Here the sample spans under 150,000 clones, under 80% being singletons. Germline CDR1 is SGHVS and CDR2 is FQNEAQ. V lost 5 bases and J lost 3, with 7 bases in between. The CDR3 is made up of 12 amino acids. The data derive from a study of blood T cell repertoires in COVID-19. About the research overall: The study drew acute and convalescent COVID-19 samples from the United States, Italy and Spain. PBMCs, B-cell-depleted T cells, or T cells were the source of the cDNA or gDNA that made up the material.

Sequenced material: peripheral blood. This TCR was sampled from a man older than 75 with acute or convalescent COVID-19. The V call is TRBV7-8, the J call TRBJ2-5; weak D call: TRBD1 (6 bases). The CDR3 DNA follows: TGTGCCAGCAGCCGACAGGAAGAGACCCAGTACTTC. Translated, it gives CASSRQEETQYF.